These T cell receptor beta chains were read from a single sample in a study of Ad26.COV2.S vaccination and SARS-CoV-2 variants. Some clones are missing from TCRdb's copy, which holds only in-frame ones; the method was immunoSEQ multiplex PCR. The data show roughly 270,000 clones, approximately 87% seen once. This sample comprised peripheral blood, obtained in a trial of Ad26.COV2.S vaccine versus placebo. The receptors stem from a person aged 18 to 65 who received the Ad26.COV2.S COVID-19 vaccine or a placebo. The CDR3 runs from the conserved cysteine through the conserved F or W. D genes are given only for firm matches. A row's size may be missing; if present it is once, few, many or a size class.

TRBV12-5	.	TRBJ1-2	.	TGTGCTAGTGGTTTACTCGGGGGATCTAACTATGGCTACACCTTC	CASGLLGGSNYGYTF
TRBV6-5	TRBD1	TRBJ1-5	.	TGTGCCAGCAGTTCCAGGGGGGACAGCAATCAGCCCCAGCATTTT	CASSSRGDSNQPQHF
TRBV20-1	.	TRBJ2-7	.	TGCAGTCCTCGAGACCCCTACGAGCAGTACTTC	CSPRDPYEQYF
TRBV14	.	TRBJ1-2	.	TGTGCCAGCAGCCAAGAACCGAGATCTGGCTACACCTTC	CASSQEPRSGYTF
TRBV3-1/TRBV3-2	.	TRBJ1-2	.	TGTGCCAGCAGCCAAGAGGCCGGGGGCTCCTATGGCTACACCTTC	CASSQEAGGSYGYTF
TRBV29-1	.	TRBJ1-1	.	TGCAGCGTTGTAAAGGGCCTATACACTGAAGCTTTCTTT	CSVVKGLYTEAFF
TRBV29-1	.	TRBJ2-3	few	TGCAGCGTTGAAGCATGGGGGGATAGTAGCACAGATACGCAGTATTTT	CSVEAWGDSSTDTQYF
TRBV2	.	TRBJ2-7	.	TGTGCCAGCAAGGGACAAGGGAGTTCCTACGAGCAGTACTTC	CASKGQGSSYEQYF
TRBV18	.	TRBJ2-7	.	TGTGCCAGCTCACAGACCTACGAGCAGTACTTC	CASSQTYEQYF
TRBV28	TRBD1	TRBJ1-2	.	TGTGCCAGCAGTTTTGCGGACAGGGAGTCTGGTGGCTACACCTTC	CASSFADRESGGYTF
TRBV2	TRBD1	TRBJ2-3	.	TGTGCCAACGGCCAGCAGGGGGCGAGAGATACGCAGTATTTT	CANGQQGARDTQYF
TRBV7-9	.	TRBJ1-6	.	TGTGCCAGCAGCTGGTGGGCGGATTCACCCCTCCACTTT	CASSWWADSPLHF
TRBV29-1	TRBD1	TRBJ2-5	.	TGCAGCGTTATTCCAACTACAGGGGCAGAGACCCAGTACTTC	CSVIPTTGAETQYF
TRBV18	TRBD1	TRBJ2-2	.	TGTGCCAGCTCACCACCGGGACAGGGACCCACCGGGGAGCTGTTTTTT	CASSPPGQGPTGELFF
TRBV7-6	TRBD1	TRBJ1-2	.	TGTGCCAGCAGCCCCAGACAGGGTTGGGGTGGCTACACCTTC	CASSPRQGWGGYTF
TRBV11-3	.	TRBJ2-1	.	TGTGCCAGCAGCGAACGACAAACCGAGGGGGAGCAGTTCTTC	CASSERQTEGEQFF
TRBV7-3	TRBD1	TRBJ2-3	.	TGTGCCAGCAGCCCCCACCGTCGACAGGGTACCGCAGATACGCAGTATTTT	CASSPHRRQGTADTQYF
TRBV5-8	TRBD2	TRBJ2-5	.	TGTGCCAGCAGCTTTGATCTAGCGGGACAGGAGACCCAGTACTTC	CASSFDLAGQETQYF
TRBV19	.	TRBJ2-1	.	TGTGCCAGTAGTATCCCCTCGAATCGGGGCGGTGAGCAGTTCTTC	CASSIPSNRGGEQFF
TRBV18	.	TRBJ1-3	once	TGTGCCAGCTCACCACCGGGAGCAACGGGGAACACCATATATTTT	CASSPPGATGNTIYF
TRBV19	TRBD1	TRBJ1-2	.	TGTGCCAGTAGTATTAGAGGGGGCGGACAGGGTGGAGGCTACACCTTC	CASSIRGGGQGGGYTF
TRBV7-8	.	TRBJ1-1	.	TGTGCCAGCAGCTTAGACAGAGGGAACACTGAAGCTTTCTTT	CASSLDRGNTEAFF
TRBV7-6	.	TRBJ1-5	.	TGTGCCAGCAGCCTCCTCGGGGGCACCACCAATCAGCCCCAGCATTTT	CASSLLGGTTNQPQHF
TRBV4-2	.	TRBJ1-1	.	TGTGCCAGCACCCCTTCCCACAGCAACACTGAAGCTTTCTTT	CASTPSHSNTEAFF
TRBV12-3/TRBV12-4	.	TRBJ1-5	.	TGTGCCAGCAGTGGCGGGGGAGGTCAGCCCCAGCATTTT	CASSGGGGQPQHF
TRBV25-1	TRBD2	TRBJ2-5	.	TGTGCCAGCAGCGACATGCTAGCGGGGGTCCAAGAGACCCAGTACTTC	CASSDMLAGVQETQYF
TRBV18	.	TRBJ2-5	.	TGTGCCAGCTCACCTCTTAGACAAGAGACCCAGTACTTC	CASSPLRQETQYF
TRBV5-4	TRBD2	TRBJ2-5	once	TGTGCCAGCAGTTCACGGACTAGCGGTAATCAAGAGACCCAGTACTTC	CASSSRTSGNQETQYF
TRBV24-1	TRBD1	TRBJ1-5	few	TGTGCCACGGGGGGACAGGGGCCGATAAGCAATCAGCCCCAGCATTTT	CATGGQGPISNQPQHF
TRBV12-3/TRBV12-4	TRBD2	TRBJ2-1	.	TGTGCCAGCAGTTTAGCGGGAGGGCCAGGTCAGTTCTTC	CASSLAGGPGQFF
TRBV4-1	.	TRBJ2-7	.	TGCGCCAGCAGCCAACAGACAGGGAGGGACGAGCAGTACTTC	CASSQQTGRDEQYF
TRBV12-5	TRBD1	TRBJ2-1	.	TGTGCTAGTGGACGGGACAGGGAGTACAATGAGCAGTTCTTC	CASGRDREYNEQFF
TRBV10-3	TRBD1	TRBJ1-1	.	TGTGCCAAATCCAGGGGGTTGAACACTGAAGCTTTCTTT	CAKSRGLNTEAFF
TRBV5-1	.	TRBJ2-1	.	TGCGCCAGCAGCTTGGGAGGGCCCGAGAATGAGCAGTTCTTC	CASSLGGPENEQFF
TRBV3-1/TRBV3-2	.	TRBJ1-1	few	TGTGCCAGCAGCCAAGATCTAGGGACCCTCCAATCAGAAGCTTTCTTT	CASSQDLGTLQSEAFF
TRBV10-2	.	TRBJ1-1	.	TGCGCCAGCAGTGAGTCAAGAACCACTGAAGCTTTCTTT	CASSESRTTEAFF
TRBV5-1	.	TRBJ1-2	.	TGCGCCAGCAGCTTAGTGGGATCTAACTATGGCTACACCTTC	CASSLVGSNYGYTF
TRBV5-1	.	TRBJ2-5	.	TGCGCCAGCAGCTTGAGGGGAGAGACCCAGTACTTC	CASSLRGETQYF
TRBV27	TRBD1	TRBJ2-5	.	TGTGCCAGCAGACCGACAGGGCAAGAGACCCAGTACTTC	CASRPTGQETQYF
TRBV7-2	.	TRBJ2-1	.	TGTGCCAGCAGCTTCAGTTTGTATGAGCAGTTCTTC	CASSFSLYEQFF
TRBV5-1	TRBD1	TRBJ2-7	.	TGCGCCAGCAGCTTAACCGGGACAGATTACGAGCAGTACTTC	CASSLTGTDYEQYF
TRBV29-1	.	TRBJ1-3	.	TGCAGCGTCCGACTCGGTGCGCATGGAAACACCATATATTTT	CSVRLGAHGNTIYF
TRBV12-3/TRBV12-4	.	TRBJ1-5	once	TGTGCCAGCAGTTTAGCGCTACAACCCCAGCATTTT	CASSLALQPQHF
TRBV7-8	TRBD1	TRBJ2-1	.	TGTGCCAGCAGCTTAGAACAGGGGGCAGCTATTGAGCAGTTCTTC	CASSLEQGAAIEQFF
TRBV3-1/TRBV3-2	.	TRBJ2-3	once	TGTGCCAGCAGCCAAGCCGGAGGAGGTACGCAGTATTTT	CASSQAGGGTQYF
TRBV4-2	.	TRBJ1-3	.	TGTGCCAGCAGCCAAGAAACACGCTCTGGAAACACCATATATTTT	CASSQETRSGNTIYF
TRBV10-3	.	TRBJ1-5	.	TGTGCCTCCGGGGGAGGGGAGAATCAGCCCCAGCATTTT	CASGGGENQPQHF
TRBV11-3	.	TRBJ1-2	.	TGTGCCAGCATCCCTACTCTCGGGGAAAGGTACTATGGCTACACCTTC	CASIPTLGERYYGYTF
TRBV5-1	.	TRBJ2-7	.	TGCGCCAGCAGCACACTACCGGGACGGCTTAGCGAGCAGTACTTC	CASSTLPGRLSEQYF
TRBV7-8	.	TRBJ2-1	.	TGTGCCAGCAGTTTTCGGACCGACGGGGATGAGCAGTTCTTC	CASSFRTDGDEQFF
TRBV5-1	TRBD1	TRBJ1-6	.	TGCGCCAGCAGCCAGGGGGGCTATAATTCACCCCTCCACTTT	CASSQGGYNSPLHF
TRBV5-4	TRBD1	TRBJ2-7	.	TGTGCCAGCAGTTTGAGGGACAGGAACGGCGAGCAGTACTTC	CASSLRDRNGEQYF
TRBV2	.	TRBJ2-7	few	TGTGCCAGCAGTGCAGACGAGGGGTCCGAGCAGTACTTC	CASSADEGSEQYF
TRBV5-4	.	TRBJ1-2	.	TGTGCCAGCAGCTTCTCCCGGAACACCTACTGGGGCTACACCTTC	CASSFSRNTYWGYTF